This T cell receptor beta chain was documented in a study of cytomegalovirus exposure and HLA in healthy donors. The V end lost 5 bases, the J end lost 0 bases, and 4 bases lay between the germline ends. This CDR3 spans 13 amino acids. CDR1 is MDHEN, CDR2 SYDVKM, per germline. The primer mix had 60 Vbeta and 13 Jbeta primers. Sequencing was performed with immunoSEQ multiplex PCR; in TCRdb, only in-frame clones are kept and a portion is missing. The sample lists roughly 120,000 clones, 74% occurring once. The receptor comes from a man aged 35-49 years in good health and CMV-seropositive. The chain employs TRBV28 and TRBJ2-2, with D hard to call. Sequenced input: PBMCs. CDR3 sequence: CASSLTNTGELFF. In DNA, the CDR3 is TGTGCCAGCAGTCTAACGAACACCGGGGAGCTGTTTTTT. The entire variable domain, with the rest obtained from reference TRBV28 and TRBJ2-2, is as follows: DVKVTQSSRYLVKRTGEKVFLECVQDMDHENMFWYRQDPGLGLRLIYFSYDVKMKEKGDIPEGYSVSREKKERFSLILESASTNQTSMYLCASSLTNTGELFFGEGSRLTVL.